The clone carrying this T cell receptor (beta chain) was seen just once. The data were obtained in a study of shared clonotypes between healthy human individuals. Per the original methods: Without quality scores, immunoSEQ junctional reads could not be filtered like full-length reads. Here immunoSEQ multiplex PCR was the method, and the copy in TCRdb shows in-frame clones only, minus some. That table is the source of V, J and clone size, and D and trimming were worked out from the DNA. The sample includes approximately 240,000 clones, approximately 65% of them seen just once. The receptor's source is a man in his thirties or forties in good health. Sequencing input: memory CD4+ T cells sorted from blood. Subset: CD45RA-negative fraction.

Written as DNA, the CDR3 is TGTGCCTGGAGGACTGTGATCACCGGGGAGCTGTTTTTT. Amino acid sequence: CAWRTVITGELFF. The chain combines TRBV30 with TRBJ2-2, with D hard to call. The CDR3 covers 13 residues. V lost 3 bases and J 4 bases, leaving 9 bases between the germline ends. Looked up from germline, CDR1 is GTSNPN and CDR2 is SVGIG (reference sequence).